A selection of T cell receptor beta chains follows, all from one sample in a study of T cell changes during pregnancy in multiple sclerosis. TCRdb's table, derived via immunoSEQ multiplex PCR, lists solely in-frame clones and lacks some. This table holds some 27,000 clones, under 95% found once. The sample in question was CD4+ T cells from peripheral blood mononuclear cells, obtained after pregnancy. The receptors originated from a female donor with multiple sclerosis, enrolled in a pregnancy study. Each CDR3 is given with its conserved first and last residue. Fields, in order: D gene, V gene, J gene, clone size, CDR3 protein, CDR3 DNA. A D gene is named only where the DNA matches it firmly. Clone size is stated in some rows and not others, as once, few, many or a class when expanded.

>TRBD1|TRBV4-3|TRBJ2-7|.
CASSQDAGGPYEQYF
TGCGCCAGCAGCCAAGACGCAGGGGGTCCCTACGAGCAGTACTTC
>.|TRBV5-1|TRBJ2-2|.
CASSSSWAGRPNTGELFF
TGCGCCAGCAGCTCCTCATGGGCGGGACGACCCAACACCGGGGAGCTGTTTTTT
>.|TRBV7-2|TRBJ2-7|.
CASSFWASSLSYEQYF
TGTGCCAGCAGCTTTTGGGCCAGTTCCCTCTCCTACGAGCAGTACTTC
>TRBD2|TRBV19|TRBJ2-7|.
CASSINPAGGYEQYF
TGTGCCAGTAGTATTAATCCGGCGGGAGGCTACGAGCAGTACTTC
>.|TRBV19|TRBJ2-5|.
CASSAVFWRQETQYF
TGTGCCAGTAGTGCGGTTTTTTGGCGCCAAGAGACCCAGTACTTC
>.|TRBV5-1|TRBJ2-5|.
CASSLEPGETQYF
TGCGCCAGCAGCTTGGAGCCCGGGGAGACCCAGTACTTC
>.|TRBV6-1|TRBJ1-5|.
CASSEPGQGQPQHF
TGTGCCAGCAGTGAACCAGGGCAGGGACAGCCCCAGCATTTT
>TRBD2|TRBV5-6|TRBJ2-5|.
CASSVPGGAETQYF
TGTGCCAGCAGCGTACCGGGGGGAGCGGAGACCCAGTACTTC
>TRBD1|TRBV5-1|TRBJ1-1|.
CASSTGDRRTEAFF
TGCGCCAGCAGCACAGGGGACCGGCGGACTGAAGCTTTCTTT
>.|TRBV18|TRBJ2-3|.
CASSPDGLLATADTQYF
TGTGCCAGCTCACCGGACGGACTGCTAGCGACGGCAGATACGCAGTATTTT
>.|TRBV20-1|TRBJ2-1|.
CSASRTREQFF
TGCAGTGCTAGCAGAACGAGGGAGCAGTTCTTC
>.|TRBV2|TRBJ1-4|.
CASSRRGLQGPTNEKLFF
TGTGCCAGCAGCCGAAGGGGACTTCAGGGCCCGACTAATGAAAAACTGTTTTTT
>.|TRBV28|TRBJ2-6|.
CASITAGANVLTF
TGTGCCAGCATAACAGCTGGGGCCAACGTCCTGACTTTC
>.|TRBV7-2|TRBJ2-5|.
CASRSDRSHTPETQYF
TGTGCCAGCAGATCCGACAGGTCACACACCCCGGAGACCCAGTACTTC
>.|TRBV7-9|TRBJ1-1|.
CASSLIGQGIWNTEAFF
TGTGCCAGCAGCCTTATCGGGCAGGGGATTTGGAACACTGAAGCTTTCTTT
>.|TRBV4-2|TRBJ1-4|.
CASSQETGGGEKLFF
TGTGCCAGCAGCCAAGAGACGGGGGGCGGAGAAAAACTGTTTTTT
>.|TRBV6-5|TRBJ1-5|.
CASSYQVGNQPQHF
TGTGCCAGCAGTTACCAAGTGGGCAATCAACCCCAGCATTTT
>TRBD1|TRBV6-5|TRBJ1-2|.
CASRRDSIVNYGYTF
TGTGCCAGCAGGCGGGACAGCATAGTTAACTATGGCTACACCTTC
>TRBD1|TRBV11-3|TRBJ2-7|.
CASSLGEGQGADEQYF
TGTGCCAGCAGCTTAGGCGAGGGACAGGGGGCAGACGAGCAGTACTTC
>.|TRBV5-1|TRBJ2-7|.
CASSLISQGLYEQYF
TGCGCCAGCAGCTTGATATCCCAGGGGCTATACGAGCAGTACTTC
>.|TRBV7-8|TRBJ1-2|.
CASSPTRTNYGYTF
TGTGCCAGCAGCCCCACCCGCACAAACTATGGCTACACCTTC
>.|TRBV30|TRBJ1-1|.
CARSGVGTEAFF
TGTGCCCGGTCCGGGGTAGGGACTGAAGCTTTCTTT
>.|TRBV2|TRBJ2-1|.
CASTKGGFDYNEQFF
TGTGCCAGCACAAAAGGGGGATTCGATTACAATGAGCAGTTCTTC
>TRBD1|TRBV10-2|TRBJ1-3|.
CASSGPGTVSGNTIYF
TGCGCCAGCAGTGGCCCTGGGACAGTCTCTGGAAACACCATATATTTT
>TRBD1|TRBV5-5|TRBJ2-1|.
CASSQDRGLQFF
TGTGCCAGCAGCCAAGACAGGGGGCTTCAGTTCTTC
>TRBD1|TRBV7-8|TRBJ2-2|.
CASSSGQGVTGELFF
TGTGCCAGCAGCTCGGGACAGGGGGTCACCGGGGAGCTGTTTTTT
>.|TRBV29-1|TRBJ1-5|.
CSVGGGSQPQHF
TGCAGCGTTGGCGGGGGCAGTCAGCCCCAGCATTTT
>.|TRBV10-3|TRBJ1-1|once
CAISERQENTEAFF
TGTGCCATCAGTGAAAGGCAGGAGAACACTGAAGCTTTCTTT
>.|TRBV30|TRBJ2-7|.
CAWSAQVEQYF
TGTGCCTGGAGTGCCCAGGTCGAGCAGTACTTC